Only one count was recorded for the clone carrying this TCR beta chain. The antigen is unknown. The data belong to a study of shared clonotypes between healthy human individuals. For the study at large: Each donor's CD8 memory used one plate, CD8 naive two, each CD4 subset three.

The V end was cut by 0 bases, the J end by 11 bases, with 13 bases between. Looked up from germline, CDR1 is GTSNPN and CDR2 is SVGIG (reference sequence). The CDR3 extends over 12 amino acids. Study-level results: The sharing of around 5% of naive CD4 clonotypes was seen across a few donors. A generally larger estimated richness was seen in naive subsets than in memory subsets.

The sorted-subset replicate PCRs were given around 200 ng DNA, which is about 30,000 T cell genomes. Data came from immunoSEQ multiplex PCR; TCRdb stores just in-frame clones and leaves some out. The data show 230,000 or so clones, with just over 65% seen just once and over 8.5% held by the top ten. Sequencing was done on a sample of memory CD4+ T cells sorted from blood. Regarding subset: CD45RA-negative fraction. The chain carries TRBV30 and TRBJ1-1, with D unclear. The source of this sequence is a young man in good health. The CDR3 DNA follows: TGTGCCTGGAGTGTACTTGGTTTACGCGCTTTCTTT. Residues: CAWSVLGLRAFF.